This entry concerns a single TCR beta chain. The sample comes from a study of early T cells in non-severe SARS-CoV-2 infection. TCRdb itself ran the 5' RACE reads through MiXCR, one entry per CDR3 protein. The sample comprises 75,000 to 100,000 distinct CDR3 sequences, roughly 15% of which are singletons, and around 1.3% rests with the top ten. The TCR comes from an adult who was a healthcare worker with PCR-confirmed SARS-CoV-2 infection or an uninfected control (not recorded which). Sequencing input: whole blood.

The CDR3 nucleotides are TGTGCCAGCAGCTTAGAGTCCGAAGATACGCAGTATTTT. This gives the protein CASSLESEDTQYF. V usage is TRBV7-2 and J usage is TRBJ2-3; no reliable D call. The CDR3 has 13 residues. Trimming removed 1 base at V and 5 bases at J, with 7 bases between. The V gene's germline CDR1 is SGHTA and CDR2 FQGNSA.